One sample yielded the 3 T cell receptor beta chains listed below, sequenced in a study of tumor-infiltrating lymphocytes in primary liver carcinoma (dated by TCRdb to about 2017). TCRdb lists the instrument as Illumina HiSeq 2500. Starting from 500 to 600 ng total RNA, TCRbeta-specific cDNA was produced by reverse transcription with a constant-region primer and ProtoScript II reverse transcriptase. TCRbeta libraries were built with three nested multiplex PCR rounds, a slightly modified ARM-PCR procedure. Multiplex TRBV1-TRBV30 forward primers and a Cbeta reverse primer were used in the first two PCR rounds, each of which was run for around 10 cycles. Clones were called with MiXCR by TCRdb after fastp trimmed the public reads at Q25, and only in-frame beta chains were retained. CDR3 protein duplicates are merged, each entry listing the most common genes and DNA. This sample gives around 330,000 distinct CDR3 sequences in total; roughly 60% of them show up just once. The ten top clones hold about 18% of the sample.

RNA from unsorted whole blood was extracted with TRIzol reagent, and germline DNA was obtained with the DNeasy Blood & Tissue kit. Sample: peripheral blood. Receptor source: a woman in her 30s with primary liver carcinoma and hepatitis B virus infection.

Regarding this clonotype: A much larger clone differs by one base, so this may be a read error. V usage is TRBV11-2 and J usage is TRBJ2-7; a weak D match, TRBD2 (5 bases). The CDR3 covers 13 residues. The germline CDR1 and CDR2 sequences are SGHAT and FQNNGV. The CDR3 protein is CASTLEGWYEQYF. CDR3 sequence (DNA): TGTGCCAGCACCTTAGAGGGATGGTACGAGCAGTACTTC. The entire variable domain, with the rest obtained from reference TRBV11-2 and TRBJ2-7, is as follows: EAGVAQSPRYKIIEKRQSVAFWCNPISGHATLYWYQQILGQGPKLLIQFQNNGVVDDSQLPKDRFSAERLKGVDSTLKIQPAKLEDSAVYLCASTLEGWYEQYFGPGTRLTVT.

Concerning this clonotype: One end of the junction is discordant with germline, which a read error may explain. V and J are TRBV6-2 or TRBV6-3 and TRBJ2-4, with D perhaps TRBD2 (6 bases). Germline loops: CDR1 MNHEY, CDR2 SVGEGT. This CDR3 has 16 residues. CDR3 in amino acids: CTSTTTSAGSLNIQYF. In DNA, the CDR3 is TGTACCAGCACCACAACGAGTGCGGGGTCCTTAAACATTCAGTACTTC.

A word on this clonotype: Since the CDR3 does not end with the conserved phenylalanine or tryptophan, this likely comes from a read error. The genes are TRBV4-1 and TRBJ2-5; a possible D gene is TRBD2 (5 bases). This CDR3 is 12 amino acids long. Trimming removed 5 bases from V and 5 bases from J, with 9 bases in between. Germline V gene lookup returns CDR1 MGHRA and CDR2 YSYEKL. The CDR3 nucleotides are TGCGCCAGCAGCGGAGAGGGCGAGACCCAGTACTTA. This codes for CASSGEGETQYL.